This T cell receptor beta chain was sequenced during a study of CD8+CD57+ T cells in acquired aplastic anemia. Study-wide background: DNA recovered from sorted CD4+ and CD8+ cells had a mean of roughly 3 ug.

V was shortened by 4 bases and J by 3 bases, with 6 bases between the two germline ends. CDR1 and CDR2 from the germline V gene are SGHVS and FNYEAQ. The CDR3 covers 13 residues. TCR beta VDJ and CDR3 were profiled, and genomic DNA was the template. A single record per CDR3 protein comes from TCRdb applying MiXCR to the reads. The sample has about half a million distinct CDR3 sequences, around 30% seen once; the top ten hold less than 0.85%. The authors sequenced patients whose flow cytometry had shown CD8+CD57+ cell expansion. By the time of blood sampling, patients had still received no therapy. This clonotype has a count of ten or more. The antigen is undetermined. Study outcomes and limitations: Overlapping CD8+ CDR3 repertoires of patients and controls contained around 30 shared sequences. Patients showed no significant difference from controls in CD8+ Simpson's diversity.

This clonotype was sampled from a human donor with aplastic anemia. The rearrangement joins TRBV7-6 to TRBJ2-2; TRBD1 is a possible D gene (5 bases). Sample: sorted CD4+, CD8+, or CD8+CD57+ T cells (not recorded which) from PBMCs. The CDR3 DNA reads TGTGCCAGCAGCTCAGGGCACACCGGGGAGCTGTTTTTT. Its translation is CASSSGHTGELFF.